This T cell receptor beta chain comes out of a study of regulatory T cells in long-lasting Graves disease. Study-wide results and limits: Persistent Graves' disease cases displayed lower TCR diversity than newly diagnosed ones. More public clonotypes were shared by persistent patients (2,741) than by new patients (approximately 990).

iRepertoire HTBI primers and Arm-PCR of CDR3 regions built TCR beta libraries. Using its own MiXCR run on the multiplex PCR reads, TCRdb lists one record per CDR3 protein. The table records a few hundred thousand distinct CDR3 sequences, around 20% of them present only once. This CDR3 has 12 residues. Germline CDR1 is SEHNR and CDR2 is FQNEAQ (reference sequence). Trimming took 6 bases from V and 4 from J, leaving 9 bases between them. Time point indicated: persistent/refractory GD, antithyroid drugs over 5 years with positive TRAb. The TCR library was made from RNA extracted from PBMCs. The authors diagnosed Graves' disease using American Thyroid Association guidelines. Each patient gave roughly 10 milliliters of EDTA-anticoagulated peripheral blood. There are many counts of this clonotype. Antigen specificity is unknown.

The TCR comes from a female donor with Graves disease. The chain has TRBV7-9 and TRBJ2-5; D unclear. Source: peripheral blood mononuclear cells (PBMCs), taken when the disease was refractory, from a patient treated with antithyroid drugs. The CDR3: CASRSPRETQYF. CDR3 DNA sequence: TGTGCCAGCAGATCTCCCCGAGAGACCCAGTACTTC.